These 14 T cell receptor beta chains were all obtained from the same sample, sequenced in a study of somatic mutations in cytotoxic T cells in rheumatoid arthritis. Profiling relied on immunoSEQ multiplex PCR, and the TCRdb table lists in-frame clones only, not all of them. The sample holds 6,000 to 9,500 clones; about 70% are singletons and the top ten take more than 15%. The sequenced material came from CD8+ T cells sorted from blood. The receptors here all came from an adult with rheumatoid arthritis.

The chain recombines TRBV18 with TRBJ2-5; possibly TRBD2 for D (5 bases). The CDR3 length is 14 residues. V lost 0 bases and J lost 6, with 11 bases in between. Germline V lookup: CDR1 KGHSH, CDR2 LQKENI. The CDR3 sequence is CASSPPPPGKTQYF. CDR3 coding DNA: TGTGCCAGCTCACCACCCCCCCCGGGAAAGACCCAGTACTTC.

The genes are TRBV7-2 and TRBJ1-2, with D tentatively TRBD1 (5 bases). V was shortened by 3 bases and J by 8 bases, with 10 bases between the two germline ends. Per germline, CDR1 SGHTA and CDR2 FQGNSA. The CDR3 runs 12 residues. The CDR3 DNA sequence: TGTGCCAGCAGCTTGGGGGGGGACGGCTACACCTTC. Its protein is CASSLGGDGYTF.

This clone was observed a handful of times. V gene TRBV6-4 combines with J gene TRBJ1-6, with 9 bases fitting TRBD1. V was pared by 0 bases and J by 9 bases, with 3 bases of the junction left unmatched. Per the germline V gene, CDR1 is MRHNA and CDR2 is SNTAGT. This CDR3 spans 15 amino acids. Written as DNA, the CDR3 is TGTGCCAGCAGTGACTCAACAGGGGGCGGTTCACCCCTCCACTTT. Its translation is CASSDSTGGGSPLHF.

This chain links TRBV7-9 with TRBJ2-1; D gene unclear. Per the germline V gene, CDR1 is SEHNR and CDR2 is FQNEAQ (reference sequence). The CDR3 has 14 residues. V lost 4 bases and J 7 bases, leaving 14 bases between the germline ends. The CDR3 bases are TGTGCCAGCAGCTCTGACACCCGGCGGAATGAGCAGTTCTTC. Translated: CASSSDTRRNEQFF.

The rearrangement joins TRBV4-1 to TRBJ2-1; 10 bases are a match to TRBD2. After removal of 4 bases from V and 4 bases from J, the junction contained 7 bases not matched to a gene. The length of the CDR3 is 16 residues. From germline, CDR1 is MGHRA and CDR2 YSYEKL. DNA of the CDR3: TGCGCCAGCAGCCCAACCGGGACTAGCGCGTACAATGAGCAGTTCTTC. Amino acid sequence: CASSPTGTSAYNEQFF.

This sequence joins TRBV7-3 and TRBJ1-1; D is perhaps TRBD1 (6 bases). V dropped 5 bases and J dropped 4 bases, with 14 bases sitting between them. CDR3 size: 14 residues. Per the germline V gene, CDR1 is SGHTA and CDR2 is FQGTGA. CDR3 sequence reads: CASSPSGGLTEAFF. Written as DNA, the CDR3 is TGTGCCAGCAGCCCCTCCGGGGGGCTCACTGAAGCTTTCTTT.

This clone rates as medium-sized. V and J are TRBV7-2 and TRBJ2-7; the D is unclear. V lost 5 bases to trimming and J lost 0 bases, with 11 bases between them. This CDR3 is 14 amino acids long. Germline V gives CDR1 SGHTA, CDR2 FQGNSA. The CDR3: CASSPLTSSYEQYF. The CDR3 nucleotides are TGTGCCAGCAGCCCGCTGACAAGCTCCTACGAGCAGTACTTC. The whole variable domain, remainder taken from reference TRBV7-2 and TRBJ2-7, is GAGVSQSPSNKVTEKGKDVELRCDPISGHTALYWYRQSLGQGLEFLIYFQGNSAPDKSGLPSDRFSAERTGGSVSTLTIQRTQQEDSAVYLCASSPLTSSYEQYFGPGTRLTVT.

About this clone itself: One junction end disagrees with the germline gene, perhaps due to a read error. The rearrangement uses TRBV29-1 and TRBJ2-7; D might be TRBD1 or TRBD2, each matching 7 bases. This CDR3 is 12 amino acids long. Germline CDR1 reads SQVTM; CDR2 reads ANQGSEA. CDR3 sequence reads: CSVEQGDYGQYF. CDR3 sequence (DNA): TGCAGCGTTGAACAGGGGGACTACGGGCAGTACTTC.

This chain uses TRBV5-1 with TRBJ2-7; either TRBD1 or TRBD2 may supply D (6 bases each). There are 14 residues in the CDR3. Between the trimmed V and J ends, which lost 4 bases and 0 bases, there was a span of 11 bases. Germline loops: CDR1 SGHRS, CDR2 YFSETQ. Here the CDR3 reads CASSPPGASYEQYF. DNA for the CDR3: TGCGCCAGCAGCCCGCCGGGGGCCTCCTACGAGCAGTACTTC.

This sequence joins TRBV4-3 and TRBJ1-1; D is unresolved. The CDR3 spans 14 residues. CDR1 is LGHNA and CDR2 is YSLEER in the germline V gene. Trimming took 1 base from V and 5 from J, leaving 11 bases between them. CDR3 in amino acids: CASSQVSGRTEAFF. CDR3 nucleotide sequence: TGCGCCAGCAGCCAAGTATCCGGTCGGACTGAAGCTTTCTTT.

The chain couples TRBV6-1 to TRBJ2-7; D gene uncertain. The germline CDR1 and CDR2 sequences are MNHNS and SASEGT. The CDR3 consists of 13 residues. The germline V and J ends were trimmed by 0 bases and 2 bases, with 5 bases remaining between them. CDR3 protein: CASSEATTYEQYF. CDR3 sequence (DNA): TGTGCCAGCAGTGAAGCGACGACCTACGAGCAGTACTTC.

The V and J genes are TRBV6-1 and TRBJ2-5, with unresolved D. V dropped 1 base and J dropped 4 bases, with 10 bases sitting between them. Germline V gene lookup returns CDR1 MNHNS and CDR2 SASEGT. The CDR3 is 14 residues long. In DNA form, the CDR3 reads TGTGCCAGCAGTGAAGAGGGCCTAGGAGAGACCCAGTACTTC. Residues: CASSEEGLGETQYF.

This chain connects TRBV10-2 to TRBJ2-3, with unresolved D. Germline loops: CDR1 WSHSY, CDR2 SAAADI. The ends were cut back, 6 bases at V and 5 bases at J, with 6 bases in the middle. The CDR3 runs to 11 residues. CDR3 DNA: TGCGCCAGCAGCCCCGGAGATACGCAGTATTTT. This gives the protein CASSPGDTQYF.

The chain has TRBV14 and TRBJ2-5, with D perhaps TRBD1 or TRBD2 (6 bases each). Germline CDR1 is SGHDN and CDR2 is FVKESK. This CDR3 region has 16 residues. The V gene lost 1 base and the J gene lost 0 bases, with 12 bases spanning the gap. The CDR3 sequence: CASSQGGTPYQETQYF. Written as DNA, the CDR3 is TGTGCCAGCAGCCAAGGCGGGACACCGTACCAAGAGACCCAGTACTTC.